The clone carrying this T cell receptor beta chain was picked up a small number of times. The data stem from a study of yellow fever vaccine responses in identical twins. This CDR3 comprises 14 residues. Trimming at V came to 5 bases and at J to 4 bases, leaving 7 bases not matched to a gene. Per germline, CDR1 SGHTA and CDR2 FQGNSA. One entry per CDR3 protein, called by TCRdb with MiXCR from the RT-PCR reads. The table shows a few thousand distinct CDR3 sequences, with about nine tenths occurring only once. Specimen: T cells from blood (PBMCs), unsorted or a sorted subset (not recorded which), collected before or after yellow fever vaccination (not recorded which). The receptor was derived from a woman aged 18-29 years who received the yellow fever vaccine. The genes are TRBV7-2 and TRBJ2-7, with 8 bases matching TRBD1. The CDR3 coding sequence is TGTGCCAGCAGCGCCCCGGGACAGGTTTACGAGCAGTACTTC. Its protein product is CASSAPGQVYEQYF.